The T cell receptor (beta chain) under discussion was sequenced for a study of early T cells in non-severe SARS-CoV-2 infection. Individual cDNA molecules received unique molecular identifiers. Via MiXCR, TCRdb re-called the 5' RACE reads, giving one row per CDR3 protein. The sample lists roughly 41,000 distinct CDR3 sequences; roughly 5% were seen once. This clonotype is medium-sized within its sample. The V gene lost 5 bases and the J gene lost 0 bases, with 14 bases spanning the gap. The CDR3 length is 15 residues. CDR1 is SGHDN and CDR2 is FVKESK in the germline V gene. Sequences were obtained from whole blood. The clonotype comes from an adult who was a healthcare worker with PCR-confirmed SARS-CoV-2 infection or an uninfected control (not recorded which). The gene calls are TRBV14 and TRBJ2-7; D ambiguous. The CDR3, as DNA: TGTGCCAGCAGCGAGACGTCGAAAAGCTCCTACGAGCAGTACTTC. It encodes CASSETSKSSYEQYF.